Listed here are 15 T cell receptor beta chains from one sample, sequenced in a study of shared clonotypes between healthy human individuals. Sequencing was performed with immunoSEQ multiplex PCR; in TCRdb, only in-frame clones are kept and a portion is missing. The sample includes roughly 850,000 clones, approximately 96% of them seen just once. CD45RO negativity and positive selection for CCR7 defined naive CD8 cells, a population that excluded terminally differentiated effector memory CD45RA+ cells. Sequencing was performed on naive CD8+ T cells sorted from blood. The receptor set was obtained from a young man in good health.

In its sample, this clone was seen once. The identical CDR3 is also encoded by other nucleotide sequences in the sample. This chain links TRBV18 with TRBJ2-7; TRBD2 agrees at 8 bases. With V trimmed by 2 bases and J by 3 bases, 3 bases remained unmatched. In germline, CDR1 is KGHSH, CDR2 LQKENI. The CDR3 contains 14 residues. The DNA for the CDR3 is TGTGCCAGCTCACCAGGGGCGGGAGGCTACGAGCAGTACTTC. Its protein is CASSPGAGGYEQYF.

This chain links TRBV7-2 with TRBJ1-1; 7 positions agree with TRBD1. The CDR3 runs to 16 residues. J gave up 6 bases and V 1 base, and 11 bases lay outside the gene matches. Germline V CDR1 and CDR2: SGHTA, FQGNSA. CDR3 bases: TGTGCCAGCAGCTTAGAAGGGGGCCAGGATTTTCCTGAAGCTTTCTTT. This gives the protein CASSLEGGQDFPEAFF.

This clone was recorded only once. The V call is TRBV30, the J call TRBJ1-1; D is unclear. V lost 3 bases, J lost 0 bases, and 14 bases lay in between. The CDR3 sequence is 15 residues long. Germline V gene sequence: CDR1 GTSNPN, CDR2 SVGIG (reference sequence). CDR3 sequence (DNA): TGTGCCTGGAGCAAGGTTCTACTAATGAACACTGAAGCTTTCTTT. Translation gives CAWSKVLLMNTEAFF.

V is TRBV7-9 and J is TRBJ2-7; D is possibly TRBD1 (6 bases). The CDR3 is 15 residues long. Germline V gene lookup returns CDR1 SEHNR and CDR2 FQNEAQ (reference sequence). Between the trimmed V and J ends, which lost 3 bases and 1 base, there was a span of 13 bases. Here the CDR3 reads CASSFTGKGSYEQYF. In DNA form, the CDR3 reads TGTGCCAGCAGCTTCACAGGGAAAGGGTCCTACGAGCAGTACTTC.

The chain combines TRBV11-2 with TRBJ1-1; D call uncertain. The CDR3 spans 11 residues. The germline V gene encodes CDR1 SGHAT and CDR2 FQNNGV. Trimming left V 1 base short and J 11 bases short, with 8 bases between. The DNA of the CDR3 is TGTGCCAGCAGCTTAGTGGCGCGGGCTTTCTTT. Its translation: CASSLVARAFF.

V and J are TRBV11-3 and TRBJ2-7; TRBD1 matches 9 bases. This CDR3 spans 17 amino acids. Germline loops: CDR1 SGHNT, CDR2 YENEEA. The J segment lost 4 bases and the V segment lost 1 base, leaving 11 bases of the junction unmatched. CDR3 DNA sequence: TGTGCCAGCAGCTTAGTCCCCCTTGACAGGGGGGTTTACGAGCAGTACTTC. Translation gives CASSLVPLDRGVYEQYF. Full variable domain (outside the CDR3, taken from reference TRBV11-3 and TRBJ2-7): EAGVVQSPRYKIIEKKQPVAFWCNPISGHNTLYWYLQNLGQGPELLIRYENEEAVDDSQLPKDRFSAERLKGVDSTLKIQPAELGDSAVYLCASSLVPLDRGVYEQYFGPGTRLTVT.

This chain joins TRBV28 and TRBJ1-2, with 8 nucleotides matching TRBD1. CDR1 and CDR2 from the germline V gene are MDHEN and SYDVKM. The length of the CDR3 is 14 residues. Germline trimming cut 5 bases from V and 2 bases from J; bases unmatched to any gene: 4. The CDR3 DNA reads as TGTGCCAGCAGTCCGACAGGGGCGAACTATGGCTACACCTTC. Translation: CASSPTGANYGYTF.

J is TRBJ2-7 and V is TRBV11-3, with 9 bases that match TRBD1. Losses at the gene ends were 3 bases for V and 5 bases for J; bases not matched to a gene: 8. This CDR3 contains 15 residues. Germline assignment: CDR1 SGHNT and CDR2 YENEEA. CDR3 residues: CASSFRDRELDEQYF. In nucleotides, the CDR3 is TGTGCCAGCAGCTTCCGGGACAGGGAACTGGACGAGCAGTACTTC.

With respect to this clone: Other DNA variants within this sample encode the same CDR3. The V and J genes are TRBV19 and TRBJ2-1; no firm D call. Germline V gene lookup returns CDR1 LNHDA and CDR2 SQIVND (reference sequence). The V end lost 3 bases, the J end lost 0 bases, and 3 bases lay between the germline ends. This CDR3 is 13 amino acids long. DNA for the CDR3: TGTGCCAGTAGTATCGACTCCTACAATGAGCAGTTCTTC. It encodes CASSIDSYNEQFF.

The CDR3 sequence: CASSSTGTKDEQYF. The CDR3 nucleotides read TGCGCCAGCAGCTCGACCGGGACTAAGGACGAGCAGTACTTC. The chain uses TRBV5-1 and TRBJ2-7; 7 bases are shared with TRBD2. This CDR3 spans 14 amino acids. Germline CDR1 and CDR2: SGHRS and YFSETQ. V trimming: 3 bases; J trimming: 5 bases; junction bases outside the gene matches: 8.

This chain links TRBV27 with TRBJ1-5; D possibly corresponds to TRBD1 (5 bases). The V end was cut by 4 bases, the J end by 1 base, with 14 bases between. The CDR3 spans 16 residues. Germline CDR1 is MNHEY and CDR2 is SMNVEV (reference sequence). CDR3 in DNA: TGTGCCAGCAGTTCTTATTGGGACGGGAGCAATCAGCCCCAGCATTTT. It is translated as CASSSYWDGSNQPQHF.

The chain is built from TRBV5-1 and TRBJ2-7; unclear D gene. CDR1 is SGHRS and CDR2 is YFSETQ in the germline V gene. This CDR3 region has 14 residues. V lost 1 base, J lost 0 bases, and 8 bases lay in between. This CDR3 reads CASSLFGNSYEQYF. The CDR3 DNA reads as TGCGCCAGCAGCTTGTTCGGAAACTCCTACGAGCAGTACTTC.

The CDR3 spells CASRGQMNTEAFF. The CDR3 nucleotides are TGTGCCAGCCGAGGACAGATGAACACTGAAGCTTTCTTT. The chain has TRBV28 and TRBJ1-1, with TRBD1 as a possible D gene (6 bases). Trimming left V 8 bases short and J 0 bases short, with 10 bases between. This CDR3 has 13 residues. CDR1 is MDHEN, CDR2 SYDVKM, per germline. Full variable domain (remainder filled in from reference TRBV28 and TRBJ1-1): DVKVTQSSRYLVKRTGEKVFLECVQDMDHENMFWYRQDPGLGLRLIYFSYDVKMKEKGDIPEGYSVSREKKERFSLILESASTNQTSMYLCASRGQMNTEAFFGQGTRLTVV.

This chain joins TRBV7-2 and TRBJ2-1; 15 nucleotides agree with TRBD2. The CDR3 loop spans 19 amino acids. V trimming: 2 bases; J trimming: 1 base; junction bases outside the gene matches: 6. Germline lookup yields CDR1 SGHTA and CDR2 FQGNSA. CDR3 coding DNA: TGTGCCAGCAGCTTACGGACTAGCGGGAGGGCCGTGTCCTACAATGAGCAGTTCTTC. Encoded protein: CASSLRTSGRAVSYNEQFF.

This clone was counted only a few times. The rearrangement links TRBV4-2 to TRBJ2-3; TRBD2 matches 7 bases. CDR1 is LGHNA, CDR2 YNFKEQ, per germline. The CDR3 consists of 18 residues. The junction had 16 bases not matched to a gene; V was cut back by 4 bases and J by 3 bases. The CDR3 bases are TGTGCCAGCAGCCCGATCATTTTGGGCGGGAGTGGAACAGATACGCAGTATTTT. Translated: CASSPIILGGSGTDTQYF.